This T cell receptor beta chain was found in a study of T cells after yellow fever vaccination. Study-wide points: Weaker, the secondary response peaked sooner, at day 5 versus 15. There was a possibility that FACS-sorted repertoires contained abundant clonotypes contaminating from the bulk population. Post-booster samples contained most primary-vaccination clones (more than 95% CD4, about 85% CD8).

Germline-derived CDR1 and CDR2 are MNHNY and SVGAGI (reference sequence). This CDR3 has 13 residues. The V gene lost 8 bases and the J gene lost 0 bases, with 7 bases spanning the gap. Researchers made TCR cDNA using 5'RACE template switching, and this step added a universal primer site and UMIs. Using its own MiXCR run on the 5' RACE reads, TCRdb lists one record per CDR3 protein. The sample has 280,000 or so distinct CDR3 sequences, 8.5% to 10% seen once. Only a few counts were recorded for this clonotype. Its antigen is unidentified. The material was CD4+ T cells sorted from PBMCs, obtained 5 days after the yellow fever booster vaccination. The V call is TRBV6-6, the J call TRBJ2-2; D is ambiguous. The receptor was derived from a man younger than 35 who received the YFV17D yellow fever vaccine. CDR3 DNA: TGTGCCAGCCTGAGTACGAACACCGGGGAGCTGTTTTTT. It encodes CASLSTNTGELFF.